This TCR beta chain was sequenced for a study of T cell clones after liver transplantation. Looking at the study overall: Tolerance: complete withdrawal held at least one year, liver enzymes staying within twice normal.

Study results and caveats: Compared with third party-reactive sequences, donor-reactive ones declined more, independent of withdrawal success.

A few counts support this clone. Antigen unknown. Germline CDR1 is MNHNY and CDR2 is SVGAGI (reference sequence). The CDR3 has 14 residues. V was pared by 2 bases and J by 6 bases, with 6 bases of the junction left unmatched. Here immunoSEQ multiplex PCR was the method, and the copy in TCRdb shows in-frame clones only, minus some. This sample has nearly 15,000 clones, with approximately 82% found just once. The rearrangement uses TRBV6-6 and TRBJ2-7; 8 positions agree with TRBD2. This clonotype originated in a human patient who received a liver transplant. The graft donor may be the source of some T cells. This sample comprised CD8+ T cells from blood, obtained approximately 50 months after liver transplant. The CDR3 reads CASSYVSGNGEQYF. The CDR3 nucleotides read TGTGCCAGCAGTTACGTTAGCGGGAATGGCGAGCAGTACTTC.